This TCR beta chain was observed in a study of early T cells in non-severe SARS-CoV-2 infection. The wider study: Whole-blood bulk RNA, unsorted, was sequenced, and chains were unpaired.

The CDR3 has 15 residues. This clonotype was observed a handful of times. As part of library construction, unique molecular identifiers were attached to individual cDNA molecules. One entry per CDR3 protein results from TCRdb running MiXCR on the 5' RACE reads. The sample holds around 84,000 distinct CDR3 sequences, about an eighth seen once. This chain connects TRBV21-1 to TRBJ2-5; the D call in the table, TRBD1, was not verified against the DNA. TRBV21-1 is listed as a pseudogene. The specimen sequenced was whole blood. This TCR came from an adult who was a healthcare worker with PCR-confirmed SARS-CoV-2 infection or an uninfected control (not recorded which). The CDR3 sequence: CASRKVGQHQETQYF. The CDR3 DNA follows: TGTGCCAGCAGAAAAGTGGGACAGCACCAAGAGACCCAGTACTTC.